The 28 T cell receptor beta chains below come from one sample, sequenced in a study of T cells in Graves' hyperthyroidism and ophthalmopathy (dated by TCRdb to the late 2010s). The receptor library was made with multiplex PCR. Sequencer: Illumina HiSeq 2000. TCR beta CDR3 regions were amplified from RNA transcripts. The TCR CDR3 was subjected to a first round of RT-PCR using the HTBI primer set and the Qiagen OneStep RT-PCR kit. The raw public reads went through TCRdb reprocessing: fastp at Q25, MiXCR clone calling, in-frame beta chains kept. Duplicate CDR3 protein sequences are folded into a single record with the most common DNA and genes. A total of about 550,000 distinct CDR3 sequences appear in this sample, more than 20% of them only once. Of the sample, around 27% is held by the ten largest clones. Sequencing was done on a sample of blood. The origin of the receptors is a man between 18 and 29 years old with Graves' hyperthyroidism.

There are many counts of this clonotype. V and J are TRBV12-3 or TRBV12-4 and TRBJ1-1, with D unresolved. The CDR3 contains 13 residues. V lost 5 bases, J lost 1 base, and 8 bases lay in between. CDR3: CASSVRANTEAFF. Here the CDR3 DNA reads TGTGCCAGCAGTGTTCGGGCGAACACTGAAGCTTTCTTT.

In its sample, this clonotype was seen many times. The rearrangement joins TRBV30 to TRBJ2-7; TRBD1 might be the D (6 bases). The CDR3 is 15 residues long. Germline lookup yields CDR1 GTSNPN and CDR2 SVGIG (reference sequence). With 2 bases removed from V and 1 base from J, the gap between germline ends came to 15 bases. The CDR3 loop reads CAWSLGTGMSYEQYF. The CDR3 DNA reads TGTGCCTGGAGTTTAGGAACAGGGATGTCCTACGAGCAGTACTTC.

V and J are TRBV6-4 and TRBJ2-5, with 7 nucleotides matching TRBD1. Germline V gene data show CDR1 as MRHNA and CDR2 as SNTAGT. Trimming took 5 bases from V and 4 from J; bases not matched to a gene: 7. There are 14 residues in the CDR3. CDR3 sequence reads: CASSPQGTSETQYF. In DNA, the CDR3 is TGTGCCAGCAGTCCACAGGGGACCTCAGAGACCCAGTACTTC.

This clonotype occurred many times. The chain recombines TRBV3-1 with TRBJ2-2, with D unclear. Germline CDR1 reads LGHDT; CDR2 reads YNNKEL (reference sequence). Trimming left V 0 bases short and J 5 bases short, with 10 bases between. This CDR3 is built from 15 residues. The DNA of the CDR3 is TGTGCCAGCAGCCAAGATCCTCGACGAACCGGGGAGCTGTTTTTT. Amino acid sequence: CASSQDPRRTGELFF.

The chain couples TRBV28 to TRBJ1-1; 8 bases line up with TRBD1. V dropped 6 bases and J dropped 6; count of bases not matched to a gene: 12. Germline values: CDR1 MDHEN, CDR2 SYDVKM. The CDR3 sequence is 15 residues long. CDR3 sequence: CASRGGTGGSPEAFF. The DNA of the CDR3 is TGTGCCAGCAGGGGGGGGACAGGCGGATCACCTGAAGCTTTCTTT.

The chain's CDR3 is CATSSGNNIYEQYF. CDR3 nucleotide sequence: TGTGCCACCAGCTCCGGGAATAATATCTACGAGCAGTACTTC. The V and J genes are TRBV15 and TRBJ2-7; tentative D call: TRBD2 (5 bases). The CDR3 totals 14 residues. Trimming cost V 5 bases and J 3 bases, with 14 bases left between them. In germline, CDR1 is LNHNV, CDR2 YYDKDF (reference sequence).

The V and J genes are TRBV28 and TRBJ1-1; D is unclear. The CDR3 is 12 residues long. The germline CDR1 and CDR2 sequences are MDHEN and SYDVKM. The V gene lost 7 bases and the J gene lost 1 base, with 7 bases spanning the gap. The CDR3: CASKRRNTEAFF. The CDR3 bases are TGTGCCAGCAAGCGGAGGAACACTGAAGCTTTCTTT. Full variable domain (outside the CDR3, taken from reference TRBV28 and TRBJ1-1): DVKVTQSSRYLVKRTGEKVFLECVQDMDHENMFWYRQDPGLGLRLIYFSYDVKMKEKGDIPEGYSVSREKKERFSLILESASTNQTSMYLCASKRRNTEAFFGQGTRLTVV.

This clonotype has ten or more counts. The chain carries TRBV28 and TRBJ1-1; TRBD1 aligns across 8 bases. With V trimmed by 5 bases and J by 0 bases, 5 bases remained unmatched. Germline V gene lookup returns CDR1 MDHEN and CDR2 SYDVKM. The CDR3 totals 15 residues. The DNA for the CDR3 is TGTGCCAGCAGTCGACACAGGGGGGTGAACACTGAAGCTTTCTTT. This translates into CASSRHRGVNTEAFF. The entire variable domain, with the rest obtained from reference TRBV28 and TRBJ1-1, is as follows: DVKVTQSSRYLVKRTGEKVFLECVQDMDHENMFWYRQDPGLGLRLIYFSYDVKMKEKGDIPEGYSVSREKKERFSLILESASTNQTSMYLCASSRHRGVNTEAFFGQGTRLTVV.

About this clonotype itself: Being one base from a much bigger clone, this may be a read error. The chain links TRBV6-1 to TRBJ2-2; weak D call: TRBD1 (6 bases). Trimming removed 6 bases at V and 9 bases at J, with 14 bases between. The CDR3 is 13 residues long. Germline V lookup: CDR1 MNHNS, CDR2 SASEGT. The CDR3 DNA reads as TGTGCCAGCAGCTGGGTACAGGGACGGGAGCTGTTTTTT. Amino acids: CASSWVQGRELFF.

This clonotype was seen at least ten times. The V gene is TRBV13, the J gene TRBJ2-5; 10 bases agree with TRBD2. V gave up 5 bases and J gave up 1 base; unmatched junction bases: 7. This CDR3 has 16 residues. Germline V gene lookup returns CDR1 PRHDT and CDR2 FYEKMQ (reference sequence). The CDR3 nucleotides read TGTGCCAGCAGCGGCCTCCCTAGCGGGAGCCAAGAGACCCAGTACTTC. Protein: CASSGLPSGSQETQYF.

The sample holds many counts of this clonotype. This chain joins TRBV10-1 and TRBJ1-2; TRBD1 is a possible D gene (5 bases). This CDR3 comprises 12 residues. Trimming removed 2 bases from V and 6 bases from J, with 7 bases in between. Germline V lookup: CDR1 WNHNN, CDR2 SYGVQD (reference sequence). The CDR3 nucleotides read TGCGCCAGCAGTGAGAGGGGTAATGGCTACACCTTC. Translating it yields CASSERGNGYTF.

In this sample, this clonotype turned up many times. This chain connects TRBV12-3 or TRBV12-4 to TRBJ2-3; 10 bases line up with TRBD1. The V gene end was trimmed by 1 base and the J gene end by 10 bases; junction bases not matched to a gene: 2. CDR3 length equals 13 residues. The CDR3 DNA reads as TGTGCCAGCAGTTTAGGAGACAGGGGGCCGCAGTATTTT. Translated: CASSLGDRGPQYF.

This clonotype was seen at least ten times. CDR3 residues: CASSETGGGPGELFF. The CDR3 coding sequence is TGTGCCAGCAGCGAGACAGGGGGTGGACCCGGGGAGCTGTTTTTT. This chain links TRBV6-2 or TRBV6-3 with TRBJ2-2, with 9 bases aligning to TRBD1. V lost 6 bases and J lost 6; bases outside the gene matches: 8. The CDR3 has 15 residues. Germline CDR1 MNHEY, CDR2 SVGEGT.

The rearrangement links TRBV19 to TRBJ2-7, with 10 nucleotides matching TRBD2. V lost 3 bases, J lost 3 bases, and 8 bases stayed unmatched. The V gene's germline CDR1 is LNHDA and CDR2 SQIVND (reference sequence). This CDR3 is 16 amino acids long. The CDR3 DNA reads as TGTGCCAGTAGTATCCAATCCGCTAGCGGGGGCTACGAGCAGTACTTC. Encoded protein: CASSIQSASGGYEQYF.

This clonotype was detected ten times or more. The CDR3 coding sequence is TGTGCCAGCAGAACGGGACAGGGGGGCTTCGAGCAGTACTTC. Translation gives CASRTGQGGFEQYF. J is TRBJ2-7 and V is TRBV12-3 or TRBV12-4; 11 nucleotides match TRBD1. Trimming removed 6 bases from V and 6 bases from J; junction bases left unmatched: 7. The CDR3 totals 14 residues.

This clonotype was observed many times. The chain joins TRBV6-5 to TRBJ2-7, with no clear D. V was shortened by 7 bases and J by 4 bases, with 8 bases between the two germline ends. Germline loops: CDR1 MNHEY, CDR2 SVGAGI. The CDR3 runs to 11 residues. The CDR3 region is CASNDGYEQYF. The CDR3 DNA is TGTGCCAGCAACGACGGGTACGAGCAGTACTTC.

This clonotype showed up just a few times. This chain connects TRBV11-2 to TRBJ2-7; 10 nucleotides match TRBD2. The germline V gene has CDR1 SGHAT and CDR2 FQNNGV. The CDR3 length is 16 residues. Losses at the gene ends were 5 bases for V and 5 bases for J; bases not matched to a gene: 12. CDR3 in DNA: TGTGCCAGCAGCCCATCGGCTAGCGGGAGTTTCAACGAGCAGTACTTC. This codes for CASSPSASGSFNEQYF.

To note about this clonotype: This may arise from a read error, as a much more abundant clone is one base away. V is TRBV28 and J is TRBJ2-5; 9 bases agree with TRBD1. Germline V gives CDR1 MDHEN, CDR2 SYDVKM. The CDR3 totals 16 residues. CDR3 region: CASGLPGTGLRETQYF. DNA for the CDR3: TGTGCCAGCGGTTTGCCCGGGACAGGGCTGCGGGAGACCCAGTACTTC. The variable domain in full, with the rest retrieved from reference TRBV28 and TRBJ2-5, is DVKVTQSSRYLVKRTGEKVFLECVQDMDHENMFWYRQDPGLGLRLIYFSYDVKMKEKGDIPEGYSVSREKKERFSLILESASTNQTSMYLCASGLPGTGLRETQYFGPGTRLLVL.

A few counts support this clonotype. This chain uses TRBV18 with TRBJ2-3; possibly TRBD1 for D (5 bases). Trimming took off 4 bases at V and 6 bases at J, with 20 bases between the two ends. Germline-derived CDR1 and CDR2 are KGHSH and LQKENI. There are 16 residues in the CDR3. CDR3 sequence reads: CASSRDRQTLVDTQYF. The CDR3 DNA sequence: TGTGCCAGCTCACGAGACCGACAGACCCTCGTGGATACGCAGTATTTT.

This clonotype came up many times. The chain has TRBV12-3 or TRBV12-4 and TRBJ2-2; D is ambiguous. Trimming cost V 8 bases and J 0 bases, with 10 bases left between them. This CDR3 region has 14 residues. CDR3 nucleotides: TGTGCCAGCCGGAGAATCGCGAACACCGGGGAGCTGTTTTTT. This codes for CASRRIANTGELFF.

This clonotype was counted ten times or more. The chain carries TRBV12-3 or TRBV12-4 and TRBJ1-1, with no clear D. Trimming cost V 7 bases and J 5 bases, with 11 bases left between them. The CDR3 totals 12 residues. CDR3 DNA: TGTGCCAGCACCCGAGGGAGGACTGAAGCTTTCTTT. The encoded protein is CASTRGRTEAFF.

This clonotype was seen ten or more times. The chain has TRBV29-1 and TRBJ1-2; TRBD1 is a possible D gene (5 bases). CDR3 length: 14 residues. The germline gives CDR1 SQVTM, CDR2 ANQGSEA. The ends were cut back, 6 bases at V and 0 bases at J, with 14 bases in the middle. DNA of the CDR3: TGCAGCGTGCACCGGGGCAGCGCTAACTATGGCTACACCTTC. This codes for CSVHRGSANYGYTF.

The chain couples TRBV7-2 to TRBJ2-7, with D possibly being TRBD2 (6 bases). Germline CDR1 is SGHTA and CDR2 is FQGNSA. The CDR3 has 16 amino acids. The V end was cut by 5 bases, the J end by 0 bases, with 17 bases between. The CDR3 sequence: CASSLPGLDASYEQYF. The CDR3 DNA follows: TGTGCCAGCAGCCTCCCGGGACTTGACGCCTCCTACGAGCAGTACTTC.

This clonotype came up many times. The chain recombines TRBV19 with TRBJ1-1, with D possibly being TRBD1 (5 bases). Trimming stripped 6 bases from V and 0 bases from J, with 11 bases between. Germline-derived CDR1 and CDR2 are LNHDA and SQIVND (reference sequence). The CDR3 sequence is 14 residues long. The CDR3 nucleotides are TGTGCCAGTAGAATTGAGGGGATGAACACTGAAGCTTTCTTT. This codes for CASRIEGMNTEAFF.

This clonotype was seen many times. J is TRBJ2-2 and V is TRBV30; D ambiguous. Per the germline V gene, CDR1 is GTSNPN and CDR2 is SVGIG (reference sequence). With 0 bases removed from V and 2 bases from J, the gap between germline ends came to 4 bases. The CDR3 is 13 residues long. The CDR3 nucleotides read TGTGCCTGGAGTGTAGACAACACCGGGGAGCTGTTTTTT. Protein sequence: CAWSVDNTGELFF.

This clonotype was observed a few times. This chain joins TRBV12-3 or TRBV12-4 and TRBJ2-4, with D possibly matching TRBD2 (5 bases). V lost 5 bases and J 1 base, leaving 15 bases between the germline ends. The CDR3 sequence is 16 residues long. The CDR3 sequence: CASSPMDGEAKNIQYF. The CDR3 nucleotides read TGTGCCAGCAGTCCCATGGACGGGGAGGCCAAAAACATTCAGTACTTC.

The sample holds many counts of this clonotype. The gene calls are TRBV7-3 and TRBJ2-5; 7 nucleotides line up with TRBD2. CDR1 and CDR2 from the germline V gene are SGHTA and FQGTGA. The CDR3 spans 15 residues. V lost 0 bases, J lost 5 bases, and 6 bases stayed unmatched. Here the CDR3 reads CASSLTGGAGETQYF. CDR3 DNA: TGTGCCAGCAGCTTAACGGGAGGGGCGGGTGAGACCCAGTACTTC.

The chain links TRBV4-1 to TRBJ2-4; maybe TRBD1 (5 bases). V was cut by 2 bases and J by 0 bases, with 14 bases left in between. The CDR3 extends over 17 amino acids. In germline, CDR1 is MGHRA, CDR2 YSYEKL. CDR3 sequence: CASSQSFSGLAKNIQYF. CDR3 sequence (DNA): TGCGCCAGCAGCCAAAGCTTTTCAGGGTTAGCCAAAAACATTCAGTACTTC.